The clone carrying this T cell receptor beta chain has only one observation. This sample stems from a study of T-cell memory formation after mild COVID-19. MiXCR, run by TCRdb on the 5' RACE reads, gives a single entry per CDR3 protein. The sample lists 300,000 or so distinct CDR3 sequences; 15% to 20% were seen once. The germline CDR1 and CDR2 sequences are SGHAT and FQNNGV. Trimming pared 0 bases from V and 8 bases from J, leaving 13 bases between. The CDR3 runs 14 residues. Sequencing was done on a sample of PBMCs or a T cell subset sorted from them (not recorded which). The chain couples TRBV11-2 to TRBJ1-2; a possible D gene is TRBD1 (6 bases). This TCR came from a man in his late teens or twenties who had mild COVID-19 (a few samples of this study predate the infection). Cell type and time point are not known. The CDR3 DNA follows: TGTGCCAGCAGCTTAGATAAACAGGGCGGGGGCTACACCTTC. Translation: CASSLDKQGGGYTF. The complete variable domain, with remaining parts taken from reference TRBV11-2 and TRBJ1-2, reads EAGVAQSPRYKIIEKRQSVAFWCNPISGHATLYWYQQILGQGPKLLIQFQNNGVVDDSQLPKDRFSAERLKGVDSTLKIQPAKLEDSAVYLCASSLDKQGGGYTFGSGTRLTVV.